One and the same sample provided the 17 T cell receptor beta chains below, sequenced in a study of T-cell reconstitution after alpha-beta-depleted transplantation in children. A TCRbeta library incorporating unique molecular identifiers was prepared. TCRdb used MiXCR to reprocess the PCR reads, holding one entry per CDR3 protein. This table holds approximately 510,000 distinct CDR3 sequences, roughly 18% found once. The source was PBMCs from the stem cell graft donor, collected from the stem cell graft. The receptors shown here come from a human donor who donated a stem cell graft to a child with acute lymphoblastic leukemia.

This clonotype was recorded at least ten times. The chain combines TRBV20-1 with TRBJ2-3; TRBD2 matches 12 bases. Losses at the gene ends were 0 bases for V and 2 bases for J; bases not matched to a gene: 18. The CDR3 has 21 residues. The V gene's germline CDR1 is DFQATT and CDR2 SNEGSKA (reference sequence). CDR3 bases: TGCAGTGCTAGAGATGTCGCCCCTAGCGGGAGGGCCGAGGGGACCACAGATACGCAGTATTTT. It translates to CSARDVAPSGRAEGTTDTQYF.

The chain is built from TRBV3-1 and TRBJ2-5; possibly TRBD2 for D (6 bases). Trimming shortened V by 1 base and J by 5 bases, and 17 bases separated the two germline ends. Germline lookup yields CDR1 LGHDT and CDR2 YNNKEL (reference sequence). This CDR3 region has 16 residues. CDR3 loop: CASSQGGDLLLETQYF. For the CDR3, the DNA is TGTGCCAGCAGCCAAGGGGGGGACCTGCTTCTGGAGACCCAGTACTTC.

The V call is TRBV9, the J call TRBJ1-1; D uncertain. The length of the CDR3 is 15 residues. V lost 0 bases and J lost 1, with 10 bases in between. Per germline, CDR1 SGDLS and CDR2 YYNGEE. The CDR3, as DNA: TGTGCCAGCAGCGTAGGACATACGGGGAACACTGAAGCTTTCTTT. The encoded protein is CASSVGHTGNTEAFF.

This clonotype was detected only a few times. The rearrangement links TRBV6-5 to TRBJ2-7, with 12 positions matching TRBD2. This CDR3 region has 16 residues. Germline V gene sequence: CDR1 MNHEY, CDR2 SVGAGI. The junction had 5 bases not matched to a gene; V was cut back by 0 bases and J by 5 bases. CDR3 sequence reads: CASSYSTASGRDEQYF. CDR3 coding DNA: TGTGCCAGCAGTTACTCTACCGCTAGCGGGAGGGACGAGCAGTACTTC.

This clonotype was seen at least ten times. The chain combines TRBV5-1 with TRBJ2-1; 7 bases match TRBD2. The CDR3 loop spans 15 amino acids. J was trimmed by 0 bases and V by 4 bases; bases with no gene match: 4. Germline lookup yields CDR1 SGHRS and CDR2 YFSETQ. CDR3 sequence (DNA): TGCGCCAGCAGCCCGGGGGGTTCCTCCTACAATGAGCAGTTCTTC. Amino acids: CASSPGGSSYNEQFF.

V is TRBV18 and J is TRBJ1-1; no clear D gene. Trimming shortened V by 3 bases and J by 6 bases, and 11 bases separated the two germline ends. The CDR3 runs 13 residues. CDR1 and CDR2 from the germline V gene are KGHSH and LQKENI. CDR3: CASSPQRVAEAFF. For the CDR3, the DNA is TGTGCCAGCTCACCTCAGAGGGTGGCTGAAGCTTTCTTT.

The chain recombines TRBV20-1 with TRBJ2-1; D gene ambiguous. This CDR3 region has 14 residues. The germline CDR1 and CDR2 sequences are DFQATT and SNEGSKA (reference sequence). V was shortened by 4 bases and J by 6 bases, with 16 bases between the two germline ends. CDR3 DNA sequence: TGCAGTGCTACGGCCCCTTCAGGATTCAATGAGCAGTTCTTC. It specifies CSATAPSGFNEQFF.

This clonotype was picked up a small number of times. This sequence joins TRBV2 and TRBJ1-4, with D possibly being TRBD1 (5 bases). CDR1 is SNHLY, CDR2 FYNNEI, per germline. CDR3 length: 14 residues. Between the trimmed V and J ends, which lost 7 bases and 13 bases, there was a span of 22 bases. The CDR3: CASTPDEGPGGLFF. The CDR3 DNA reads as TGTGCCAGCACCCCGGATGAGGGACCGGGGGGACTGTTTTTT.

V usage is TRBV7-2 and J usage is TRBJ1-1; TRBD1 agrees at 7 bases. Germline lookup yields CDR1 SGHTA and CDR2 FQGNSA. With V trimmed by 5 bases and J by 10 bases, 19 bases remained unmatched. The CDR3 runs 16 residues. The CDR3 coding sequence is TGTGCCAGCAGCAAACACAGGGGAGGCGGTCTCAGAGGAGCTTTCTTT. Residues: CASSKHRGGGLRGAFF.

The rearrangement uses TRBV5-1 and TRBJ2-3; TRBD1 matches 8 bases. The germline V gene has CDR1 SGHRS and CDR2 YFSETQ. Trimming took 4 bases from V and 6 from J; bases not matched to a gene: 10. This CDR3 is 15 amino acids long. The DNA of the CDR3 is TGCGCCAGCAGCCTTGACAGGGGAGTTTGGGATACGCAGTATTTT. This encodes CASSLDRGVWDTQYF.

This sequence joins TRBV7-2 and TRBJ2-1, with 7 bases fitting TRBD1. V lost 5 bases to trimming and J lost 7 bases; unmatched junction nucleotides: 5. Germline values: CDR1 SGHTA, CDR2 FQGNSA. The CDR3 loop spans 13 amino acids. CDR3 DNA: TGTGCCAGCAGCGTTCTACAGGGGAATGAGCAGTTCTTC. The encoded protein is CASSVLQGNEQFF. Full variable domain (missing parts from reference TRBV7-2 and TRBJ2-1): GAGVSQSPSNKVTEKGKDVELRCDPISGHTALYWYRQSLGQGLEFLIYFQGNSAPDKSGLPSDRFSAERTGGSVSTLTIQRTQQEDSAVYLCASSVLQGNEQFFGPGTRLTVL.

The genes are TRBV4-1 and TRBJ2-4, with D perhaps TRBD2 (5 bases). Trimming shortened V by 1 base and J by 0 bases, and 13 bases separated the two germline ends. Per germline, CDR1 MGHRA and CDR2 YSYEKL. The CDR3 is 17 residues long. The CDR3 DNA is TGCGCCAGCAGCCAAGTATCGGGGAGACTAGCCAAAAACATTCAGTACTTC. It specifies CASSQVSGRLAKNIQYF.

The V gene is TRBV12-3 or TRBV12-4, the J gene TRBJ2-7; TRBD2 matches 11 bases. This CDR3 comprises 15 residues. Losses at the gene ends were 0 bases for V and 6 bases for J; bases not matched to a gene: 4. CDR3 amino acids: CASSLALAGGGEQYF. CDR3 sequence (DNA): TGTGCCAGCAGTTTAGCGCTAGCGGGAGGTGGCGAGCAGTACTTC.

The chain recombines TRBV6-1 with TRBJ2-3; D is unresolved. The germline V gene has CDR1 MNHNS and CDR2 SASEGT. The CDR3 consists of 12 residues. Trimming removed 6 bases at V and 4 bases at J, with 8 bases between. CDR3 amino acids: CASRAYSDTQYF. CDR3 coding DNA: TGTGCCAGCAGAGCCTATTCAGATACGCAGTATTTT.

This clonotype has only a few counts. This sequence joins TRBV19 and TRBJ1-5; 9 bases fit TRBD1. With 6 bases clipped from V and 3 bases from J, the junction kept 15 bases outside the gene matches. Germline CDR1 and CDR2: LNHDA and SQIVND (reference sequence). The CDR3 is 18 amino acids. Here the CDR3 DNA reads TGTGCCAGTAGCCCCCGGGGACAGGGAAGTATATCCAATCAGCCCCAGCATTTT. Translating gives CASSPRGQGSISNQPQHF.

This clonotype was recorded a few times. The chain carries TRBV6-5 and TRBJ2-6, with a tentative D call TRBD1 (5 bases). Germline V gene data show CDR1 as MNHEY and CDR2 as SVGAGI. Trimming took 0 bases from V and 5 from J, leaving 8 bases between them. The CDR3 has 15 residues. The CDR3 protein is CASSYSGARANVLTF. DNA of the CDR3: TGTGCCAGCAGTTACTCTGGGGCGAGGGCCAACGTCCTGACTTTC.

This rearrangement joins TRBV12-3 or TRBV12-4 to TRBJ2-6; D might be TRBD1 or TRBD2, each matching 5 bases. CDR3 length equals 20 residues. Trimming cost V 2 bases and J 1 base, with 21 bases left between them. The CDR3 loop is CASSLFPGARVGSGANVLTF. CDR3 DNA: TGTGCCAGCAGTTTATTCCCCGGGGCCAGGGTGGGTTCTGGGGCCAACGTCCTGACTTTC.